These 13 T cell receptor beta chains share one sample of origin, sequenced in a study of cytomegalovirus exposure and HLA in healthy donors. Use of 60 Vbeta and 13 Jbeta primers characterized the PCR. Profiled with immunoSEQ multiplex PCR; TCRdb holds only in-frame clones, not every one. The sample consists of 95,000 to 120,000 clones, roughly 67% of them appearing once. The sample comprised PBMCs. These receptors were obtained from a man between 18 and 29 years old in good health and CMV-seropositive.

The J gene is TRBJ2-5, the V gene TRBV6-5; D unclear. This CDR3 comprises 12 residues. V dropped 4 bases and J dropped 5 bases, with 8 bases sitting between them. From germline, CDR1 is MNHEY and CDR2 SVGAGI. The CDR3 coding sequence is TGTGCCAGCAGTTCCTCCGGGGAGACCCAGTACTTC. Residues: CASSSSGETQYF.

In this sample, this clone turned up a few times. This rearrangement joins TRBV6-5 to TRBJ2-1; D gene uncertain. The germline V and J ends were trimmed by 6 bases and 0 bases, with 9 bases remaining between them. From germline, CDR1 is MNHEY and CDR2 SVGAGI. CDR3 length: 14 residues. In nucleotides, the CDR3 is TGTGCCAGCAGCTACATGAGCTCCTACAATGAGCAGTTCTTC. Its translation: CASSYMSSYNEQFF.

A few counts support this clone. The chain recombines TRBV4-1 with TRBJ1-1; no definite D call. Germline CDR1 MGHRA, CDR2 YSYEKL. The germline V and J ends were trimmed by 4 bases and 4 bases, with 10 bases remaining between them. CDR3 size: 13 residues. Here the CDR3 DNA reads TGCGCCAGCAGCCTTGGCGGGTTCACTGAAGCTTTCTTT. It codes for CASSLGGFTEAFF.

This rearrangement joins TRBV7-2 to TRBJ1-5, with D possibly matching TRBD1 (6 bases). CDR1 SGHTA and CDR2 FQGNSA come from the germline V gene. The CDR3 loop spans 16 amino acids. Trimming cost V 1 base and J 6 bases, with 16 bases left between them. DNA for the CDR3: TGTGCCAGCAGCTTAGTGGAGGGGGGCGGGAGTCAGCCCCAGCATTTT. Translated, it gives CASSLVEGGGSQPQHF.

The CDR3 DNA follows: TGCGCCAGCAGCCCGGGGGGGGCAGGCGTTGCGATCGGGGAGCTGTTTTTT. Encoded protein: CASSPGGAGVAIGELFF. J is TRBJ2-2 and V is TRBV5-1; 8 bases map to TRBD2. This CDR3 is built from 17 residues. The germline V gene encodes CDR1 SGHRS and CDR2 YFSETQ. V was pared by 4 bases and J by 7 bases, with 15 bases of the junction left unmatched. Complete variable domain (other parts from reference TRBV5-1 and TRBJ2-2): KAGVTQTPRYLIKTRGQQVTLSCSPISGHRSVSWYQQTPGQGLQFLFEYFSETQRNKGNFPGRFSGRQFSNSRSEMNVSTLELGDSALYLCASSPGGAGVAIGELFFGEGSRLTVL.

The chain combines TRBV28 with TRBJ2-7, with 12 bases aligning to TRBD2. V trimming: 8 bases; J trimming: 6 bases; junction bases outside the gene matches: 8. The CDR3 length is 14 residues. Germline V gene data show CDR1 as MDHEN and CDR2 as SYDVKM. In DNA, the CDR3 is TGTGCCAGCGGGACTCCGGGACTAGCGGGCGAGCAGTACTTC. Its protein is CASGTPGLAGEQYF.

The rearrangement joins TRBV11-2 to TRBJ2-5; 8 nucleotides align to TRBD1. V lost 4 bases to trimming and J lost 3 bases; unmatched junction nucleotides: 1. Germline values: CDR1 SGHAT, CDR2 FQNNGV. This CDR3 region has 13 residues. This chain's CDR3 is CASSSTGEETQYF. CDR3 coding DNA: TGTGCCAGCAGCTCGACAGGGGAAGAGACCCAGTACTTC. Full variable domain (rest looked up from reference TRBV11-2 and TRBJ2-5): EAGVAQSPRYKIIEKRQSVAFWCNPISGHATLYWYQQILGQGPKLLIQFQNNGVVDDSQLPKDRFSAERLKGVDSTLKIQPAKLEDSAVYLCASSSTGEETQYFGPGTRLLVL.

J is TRBJ2-7 and V is TRBV7-6; 8 bases are a match to TRBD1. The CDR3 is made up of 16 amino acids. Germline V gene data show CDR1 as SGHVS and CDR2 as FNYEAQ. Trimming cost V 2 bases and J 5 bases; bases outside gene matches: 11. The CDR3 protein is CASSLQPGDRSDEQYF. DNA for the CDR3: TGTGCCAGCAGCTTACAGCCAGGGGACAGGTCCGACGAGCAGTACTTC.

The chain uses TRBV6-5 and TRBJ2-3; D gene ambiguous. Germline lookup yields CDR1 MNHEY and CDR2 SVGAGI. V lost 6 bases and J 2 bases, leaving 9 bases between the germline ends. The CDR3 is made up of 13 amino acids. The CDR3 reads CASSRKTTDTQYF. CDR3 DNA: TGTGCCAGCAGCAGGAAGACCACAGATACGCAGTATTTT.

The V and J genes are TRBV7-6 and TRBJ2-7; D remains unclear. The V and J ends lost 0 bases and 0 bases respectively, with 9 bases between them. Germline V lookup: CDR1 SGHVS, CDR2 FNYEAQ. CDR3 length: 15 amino acids. Here the CDR3 reads CASSLAVAPSYEQYF. CDR3 sequence (DNA): TGTGCCAGCAGCTTAGCGGTAGCCCCCTCCTACGAGCAGTACTTC. The full variable domain, in which reference TRBV7-6 and TRBJ2-7 provide the parts outside the CDR3, is GAGVSQSPRYKVTKRGQDVALRCDPISGHVSLYWYRQALGQGPEFLTYFNYEAQQDKSGLPNDRFSAERPEGSISTLTIQRTEQRDSAMYRCASSLAVAPSYEQYFGPGTRLTVT.

The chain links TRBV5-1 to TRBJ1-2; TRBD1 aligns across 8 bases. CDR3 length equals 14 residues. V dropped 5 bases and J dropped 2; count of bases not matched to a gene: 5. Germline lookup yields CDR1 SGHRS and CDR2 YFSETQ. This chain's CDR3 is CASRGDRRNYGYTF. In nucleotides, the CDR3 is TGCGCCAGCAGGGGGGACAGGAGAAACTATGGCTACACCTTC.

V gene TRBV6-5 combines with J gene TRBJ2-3; 10 bases match TRBD1. CDR1 and CDR2 (germline): MNHEY, SVGAGI. The length of the CDR3 is 14 residues. The V and J ends lost 4 bases and 6 bases, in that order; junction bases with no gene match: 4. The CDR3 DNA sequence: TGTGCCAGCAGTTCCGGGACAGGGGTGGATACGCAGTATTTT. It encodes CASSSGTGVDTQYF.

V is TRBV6-1 and J is TRBJ2-7, with 8 nucleotides matching TRBD2. The junction had 8 bases not matched to a gene; V was cut back by 2 bases and J by 5 bases. The CDR3 length is 15 residues. Germline V lookup: CDR1 MNHNS, CDR2 SASEGT. CDR3 amino acids: CASSESDGGAHEQYF. Written as DNA, the CDR3 is TGTGCCAGCAGTGAATCTGACGGGGGGGCCCACGAGCAGTACTTC.